This T cell receptor beta chain was recovered during a study of cytomegalovirus exposure and HLA in healthy donors. Study results and caveats: Whilst most TCR sequences proved rare, a subset of public TCRs occurred across many donors.

For this clone: The antigen is undetermined.

Generated by immunoSEQ multiplex PCR, the TCRdb table keeps only in-frame clones and is missing some. The sample includes tens of thousands of clones, 90% to 95% seen only once; the top ten take roughly 1.4%. The CDR3 is 14 residues long. Per the germline V gene, CDR1 is SGDLS and CDR2 is YYNGEE. V was shortened by 4 bases and J by 9 bases, with 14 bases between the two germline ends. The sequence was collected from a man aged 18 to 29 in good health and CMV-seropositive. The rearrangement links TRBV9 to TRBJ1-6; D is unclear. Sequenced: PBMCs. The CDR3 is CASSPRPGGSPLHF. CDR3 DNA: TGTGCCAGCAGCCCAAGGCCAGGAGGTTCACCCCTCCACTTT. The whole variable domain, filled in from reference TRBV9 and TRBJ1-6, reads DSGVTQTPKHLITATGQRVTLRCSPRSGDLSVYWYQQSLDQGLQFLIQYYNGEERAKGNILERFSAQQFPDLHSELNLSSLELGDSALYFCASSPRPGGSPLHFGNGTRLTVT.